This T cell receptor beta chain was sequenced during a study of regulatory T cells in long-lasting Graves disease. Researchers made TCR beta libraries by using iRepertoire HTBI primers and running Arm-PCR on CDR3 regions. Original methodology: Samples collectively showed approximately 62 TRBV and 14 TRBJ segments. Using its own MiXCR run on the multiplex PCR reads, TCRdb lists one record per CDR3 protein. The V and J calls and clone size come from TCRdb's table, not from the authors' own analysis. The table shows 500,000 to 800,000 distinct CDR3 sequences, with about 30% occurring only once. To note about this clonotype: Antigen unknown.

Time point in this sample: persistent/refractory GD, antithyroid drugs over 5 years with positive TRAb. The TCR library was made from RNA extracted from PBMCs. The V and J ends lost 6 bases and 4 bases respectively, with 18 bases between them. This CDR3 is 15 amino acids long. Germline V gene lookup returns CDR1 LNHDA and CDR2 SQIVND (reference sequence). Whole-study results and caveats: Accuracy could have been hurt by small sample size.

The chain links TRBV19 to TRBJ2-5; D is possibly TRBD2 (6 bases). Source: peripheral blood mononuclear cells (PBMCs), taken when the disease was refractory, from a patient treated with antithyroid drugs. The clonotype originates from a female donor with Graves disease. CDR3 amino acids: CASRGGGSLIETQYF. The CDR3 nucleotides are TGTGCCAGTAGGGGTGGAGGGTCGTTGATAGAGACCCAGTACTTC.